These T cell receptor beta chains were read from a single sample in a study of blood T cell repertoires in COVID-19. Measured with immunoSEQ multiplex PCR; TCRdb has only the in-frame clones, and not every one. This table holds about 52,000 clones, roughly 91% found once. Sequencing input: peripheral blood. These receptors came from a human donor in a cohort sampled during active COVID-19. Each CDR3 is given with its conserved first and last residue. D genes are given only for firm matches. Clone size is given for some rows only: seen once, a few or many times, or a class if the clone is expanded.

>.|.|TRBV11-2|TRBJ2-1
TGTGCCAGCAGCTCGAACCCGGGACTCTACAATGAGCAGTTCTTC
CASSSNPGLYNEQFF
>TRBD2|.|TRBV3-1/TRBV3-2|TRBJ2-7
TGTGCCAGCAGCCAAGCAAGTGCGGGGGACTACGAGCAGTACTTC
CASSQASAGDYEQYF
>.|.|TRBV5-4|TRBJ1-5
TGTGCCAGCAGCTTGGACGGGATCCAAAGCAATCAGCCCCAGCATTTT
CASSLDGIQSNQPQHF
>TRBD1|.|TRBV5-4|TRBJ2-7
TGTGCCAGCAGCCACATGACAGGGTCGGCCTACGAGCAGTACTTC
CASSHMTGSAYEQYF
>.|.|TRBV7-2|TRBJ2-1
TGTGCCAGCAGCTTGGGGGGACGAGTTTCCTACAATGAGCAGTTCTTC
CASSLGGRVSYNEQFF
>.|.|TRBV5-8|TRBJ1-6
TGTGCCAGCAGACGCTCGGGTAATTCACCCCTCCACTTT
CASRRSGNSPLHF
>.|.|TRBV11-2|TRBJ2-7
TGTGCCAGCAGCTATAGTCGGCGGGACGGAGGCTACGAGCAGTACTTC
CASSYSRRDGGYEQYF
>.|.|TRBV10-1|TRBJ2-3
TGCGCCAGCAGTGAACGGCAGGGTGGCACAGATACGCAGTATTTT
CASSERQGGTDTQYF
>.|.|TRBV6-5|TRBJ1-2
TGTGCCAGCAGTTACTCAGGGGTCGGCTACACCTTC
CASSYSGVGYTF
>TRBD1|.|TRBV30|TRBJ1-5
TGTGCCTGGAGTGGCGAAGCAGGGGGCCTACAGCCCCAGCATTTT
CAWSGEAGGLQPQHF
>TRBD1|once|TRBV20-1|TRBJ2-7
TGCAGTGTCTCAGGGGGCGTGGAGCAGTACTTC
CSVSGGVEQYF
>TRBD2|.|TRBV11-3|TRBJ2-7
TGTGCCAGCAGCAAGGGGACTAGCGACTACGAGCAGTACTTC
CASSKGTSDYEQYF
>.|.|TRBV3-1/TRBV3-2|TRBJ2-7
TGTGCCAGCAGCCAATACTCTAGCAGCTACGAGCAGTACTTC
CASSQYSSSYEQYF